Listed here is a single T cell receptor beta chain. This sample was included in a study of blood T cell repertoires in COVID-19. Study at large: Donors in the United States, Italy and Spain gave samples during acute or convalescent COVID-19. From T cells, B-cell-depleted T cells, or PBMCs came the material, which was cDNA or gDNA.

Germline V gene data show CDR1 as SGHTA and CDR2 as FQGNSA. The V and J ends lost 5 bases and 4 bases respectively, with 12 bases between them. This CDR3 is built from 14 residues. As handled by the study authors: Reference gene primer amplification gave nucleated cell count estimates. TCRdb keeps only in-frame clones here, not all; method: immunoSEQ multiplex PCR. D and trimming come from the DNA, and the V and J calls and clone size come from that table. This sample has 150,000 to 200,000 clones, with about 83% found just once. The sequenced sample consisted of peripheral blood. V is TRBV7-2 and J is TRBJ1-5, with a weak D call TRBD1 (5 bases). The source of this sequence is a man aged 35 to 55 who had recovered from COVID-19. Written as DNA, the CDR3 is TGTGCCAGCAGCCCGCTGGGGGGGAATCAGCCCCAGCATTTT. Protein product: CASSPLGGNQPQHF.